The 28 T cell receptor beta chains presented below share a single source sample, sequenced in a study of T-cell memory formation after mild COVID-19 (dated by TCRdb to about 2021). The receptor library was made with 5' RACE. TCRdb names Illumina NovaSeq 6000 as the instrument used. TCRdb reran the public reads through fastp at Q25 and MiXCR, keeping productive beta chains. Identical CDR3 protein sequences are pooled into one entry, listed with their most common genes and DNA. The sample yields some 48,000 distinct CDR3 sequences; about 12% were counted once. Around 24% of the sample belongs to the ten largest clones. Sequenced: PBMCs or a T cell subset sorted from them (not recorded which). The receptors here all came from a man in his late teens or twenties who had mild COVID-19 (a few samples of this study predate the infection). The sample titles of this study are shuffled in the database, so cell type and time point are left out; the donor was told from shared clones.

Remarks on this clonotype: One end of the junction varies from germline; a read error may be responsible. The CDR3: CSVPTTSGGYTEQFF. The CDR3 DNA reads as TGCAGTGTTCCAACCACTAGCGGGGGATACACTGAGCAGTTCTTC. The genes are TRBV20-1 and TRBJ2-1; 11 bases fit TRBD2. The length of the CDR3 is 15 residues. The V gene's germline CDR1 is DFQATT and CDR2 SNEGSKA (reference sequence).

The rearrangement links TRBV6-5 to TRBJ1-1, with D tentatively TRBD1 (5 bases). CDR1 MNHEY and CDR2 SVGAGI come from the germline V gene. V dropped 2 bases and J dropped 5 bases, with 9 bases sitting between them. This CDR3 is 13 amino acids long. CDR3 protein: CASSYRGNTEAFF. CDR3 sequence (DNA): TGTGCCAGCAGTTACAGGGGTAATACTGAAGCTTTCTTT.

The chain joins TRBV28 to TRBJ2-5; the D gene is possibly TRBD1 (6 bases). Germline V gene data show CDR1 as MDHEN and CDR2 as SYDVKM. The CDR3 spans 15 residues. V was pared by 5 bases and J by 5 bases, with 18 bases between. The CDR3 nucleotides are TGTGCCAGCAGTCAGGACAGTACCGCCGCCGAGACCCAGTACTTC. It specifies CASSQDSTAAETQYF.

The chain has TRBV9 and TRBJ1-1; TRBD1 agrees at 9 bases. J was trimmed by 5 bases and V by 1 base; bases with no gene match: 3. Germline loops: CDR1 SGDLS, CDR2 YYNGEE. CDR3 length equals 14 residues. CDR3 sequence (DNA): TGTGCCAGCAGCGTAACAGGGGGCTGGACTGAAGCTTTCTTT. This translates into CASSVTGGWTEAFF.

This clonotype occurred many times. This sequence joins TRBV18 and TRBJ2-3, with 9 bases identical to TRBD2. Germline CDR1 and CDR2: KGHSH and LQKENI. V dropped 3 bases and J dropped 4; count of bases not matched to a gene: 8. The CDR3 runs to 16 residues. CDR3 in DNA: TGTGCCAGCTCACCGACTAGCGGTGCCCTCGCAGATACGCAGTATTTT. Its translation: CASSPTSGALADTQYF.

V and J are TRBV2 and TRBJ1-5, with 9 bases that match TRBD1. Germline-derived CDR1 and CDR2 are SNHLY and FYNNEI. This CDR3 is 15 amino acids long. The V gene end was trimmed by 3 bases and the J gene end by 6 bases; junction bases not matched to a gene: 6. CDR3 region: CASSDGTGFSQPQHF. CDR3 DNA: TGTGCCAGCAGTGACGGGACAGGGTTCAGTCAGCCCCAGCATTTT.

This clonotype appeared a few times. The CDR3 sequence is CASSLVGLDTGELFF. CDR3 sequence (DNA): TGTGCCAGCAGCCTAGTGGGTTTGGACACCGGGGAGCTGTTTTTT. The chain is built from TRBV7-6 and TRBJ2-2, with D uncertain. V lost 5 bases and J lost 3, with 13 bases in between. The germline CDR1 and CDR2 sequences are SGHVS and FNYEAQ. The CDR3 is made up of 15 amino acids.

This clonotype was seen only a few times. CDR3 amino acids: CASSPSAYEQYF. For the CDR3, the DNA is TGTGCCAGCAGCCCGTCCGCCTACGAGCAGTACTTC. This rearrangement joins TRBV7-9 to TRBJ2-7; D uncertain. V gave up 5 bases and J gave up 2 bases, with 7 bases separating them. This CDR3 contains 12 residues. Germline V gene data show CDR1 as SEHNR and CDR2 as FQNEAQ (reference sequence).

This clonotype was counted at least ten times. This chain connects TRBV29-1 to TRBJ1-4; D gene unclear. CDR3 length: 14 residues. Trimming left V 7 bases short and J 4 bases short, with 16 bases between. Germline V gene lookup returns CDR1 SQVTM and CDR2 ANQGSEA. CDR3: CSANVGGRNEKLFF. The CDR3 DNA sequence: TGCAGCGCAAATGTCGGCGGCCGTAATGAAAAACTGTTTTTT. Using reference TRBV29-1 and TRBJ1-4 for the parts outside the CDR3, the full variable domain is SAVISQKPSRDICQRGTSLTIQCQVDSQVTMMFWYRQQPGQSLTLIATANQGSEATYESGFVIDKFPISRPNLTFSTLTVSNMSPEDSSIYLCSANVGGRNEKLFFGSGTQLSVL.

The chain joins TRBV11-2 to TRBJ2-3; the D gene is possibly TRBD2 (6 bases). The V gene's germline CDR1 is SGHAT and CDR2 FQNNGV. The ends were cut back, 2 bases at V and 5 bases at J, with 8 bases in the middle. The CDR3 is 13 amino acids. In DNA form, the CDR3 reads TGTGCCAGCAGCTTATGGAGGGGAGATACGCAGTATTTT. Protein: CASSLWRGDTQYF. The whole variable domain, remainder taken from reference TRBV11-2 and TRBJ2-3, is EAGVAQSPRYKIIEKRQSVAFWCNPISGHATLYWYQQILGQGPKLLIQFQNNGVVDDSQLPKDRFSAERLKGVDSTLKIQPAKLEDSAVYLCASSLWRGDTQYFGPGTRLTVL.

This clonotype appeared a few times. This chain links TRBV7-9 with TRBJ2-2, with 8 bases matching TRBD2. Per germline, CDR1 SEHNR and CDR2 FQNEAQ (reference sequence). The trim removed 3 bases at V and 0 bases at J, leaving 0 bases unmatched. The CDR3 has 15 residues. The CDR3 nucleotides read TGTGCCAGCAGCTTCGGGGGGGCGAACACCGGGGAGCTGTTTTTT. Its translation is CASSFGGANTGELFF.

This clonotype was seen only a few times. The chain carries TRBV20-1 and TRBJ1-3; D ambiguous. V was trimmed by 0 bases and J by 3 bases, leaving 9 bases between them. Germline V gene lookup returns CDR1 DFQATT and CDR2 SNEGSKA (reference sequence). This CDR3 has 14 amino acids. The CDR3 reads CSAREVSYGNTIYF. As DNA, the CDR3 is TGCAGTGCTAGAGAAGTCAGTTATGGAAACACCATATATTTT.

The chain links TRBV29-1 to TRBJ1-2; D is unresolved. The CDR3 contains 11 residues. From germline, CDR1 is SQVTM and CDR2 ANQGSEA. The V end was cut by 6 bases, the J end by 2 bases, with 7 bases between. The CDR3, as DNA: TGCAGCGTAGGGCAGAACTATGGCTACACCTTC. Translating gives CSVGQNYGYTF.

This clonotype appeared a few times. The genes are TRBV7-2 and TRBJ1-5; D ambiguous. The ends were cut back, 3 bases at V and 6 bases at J, with 12 bases in the middle. CDR3 length equals 14 residues. Germline CDR1 reads SGHTA; CDR2 reads FQGNSA. The CDR3 nucleotides are TGTGCCAGCAGCTTCTCCACTCCCCCTCAGCCCCAGCATTTT. This translates into CASSFSTPPQPQHF.

The rearrangement uses TRBV7-3 and TRBJ2-1; D not resolved. CDR3 length: 14 amino acids. V lost 4 bases, J lost 8 bases, and 15 bases lay in between. From germline, CDR1 is SGHTA and CDR2 FQGTGA. For the CDR3, the DNA is TGTGCCAGCAGCTCCCTCGTAGGGCAGGATGAGCAGTTCTTC. This codes for CASSSLVGQDEQFF.

The sample holds many counts of this clonotype. The chain employs TRBV7-2 and TRBJ2-5; D call uncertain. The CDR3 is made up of 17 amino acids. Germline CDR1 SGHTA, CDR2 FQGNSA. The V end lost 1 base, the J end lost 3 bases, and 18 bases lay between the germline ends. CDR3 nucleotides: TGTGCCAGCAGCTTAGGGGCCCGGTGGTTCCGCAAAGAGACCCAGTACTTC. It is translated as CASSLGARWFRKETQYF.

The rearrangement joins TRBV2 to TRBJ1-1, with TRBD1 identical over 9 bases. V lost 8 bases and J lost 11; bases outside the gene matches: 12. The CDR3 loop spans 13 amino acids. The germline V gene encodes CDR1 SNHLY and CDR2 FYNNEI. The CDR3 DNA is TGTGCCAGCGCCAGCCGGGACAGGGTGAGGGCTTTCTTT. Translating it yields CASASRDRVRAFF.

This chain uses TRBV2 with TRBJ2-7; the D is unclear. Trimming took off 2 bases at V and 3 bases at J, with 8 bases between the two ends. There are 13 residues in the CDR3. Germline CDR1 is SNHLY and CDR2 is FYNNEI. DNA for the CDR3: TGTGCCAGCAGTGAATCGGTATACTACGAGCAGTACGTC. Translated: CASSESVYYEQYV.

Points on this clonotype: One end of the junction fails to match germline, which may point to a read error. This sequence joins TRBV10-1 and TRBJ1-5; D is ambiguous. The germline CDR1 and CDR2 sequences are WNHNN and SYGVQD (reference sequence). The CDR3 consists of 16 residues. CDR3 region: CASNSRPPDGNQPQQF. CDR3 DNA sequence: TGCGCCAGCAATTCGAGGCCCCCCGACGGCAATCAGCCCCAGCAATTT.

The sample holds a few counts of this clonotype. The rearrangement joins TRBV4-1 to TRBJ1-6; 9 bases align to TRBD1. The V gene end was trimmed by 5 bases and the J gene end by 6 bases; junction bases not matched to a gene: 5. CDR1 is MGHRA, CDR2 YSYEKL, per germline. This CDR3 region has 15 residues. In nucleotides, the CDR3 is TGCGCCAGCAGCACCCGGGACAGGGCTAATTCACCCCTCCACTTT. Its protein is CASSTRDRANSPLHF.

This clonotype has a count of ten or more. V and J are TRBV20-1 and TRBJ2-5; TRBD2 agrees at 10 bases. CDR1 DFQATT and CDR2 SNEGSKA come from the germline V gene (reference sequence). The junction had 16 bases not matched to a gene; V was cut back by 3 bases and J by 0 bases. The CDR3 runs to 19 residues. Written as DNA, the CDR3 is TGCAGTGCTAGCGGCCAGCGGGGGGGCAAATGGGAAAACCAAGAGACCCAGTACTTC. Encoded protein: CSASGQRGGKWENQETQYF.

The chain carries TRBV7-2 and TRBJ1-2; D is perhaps TRBD1 (5 bases). The CDR3 has 14 amino acids. V lost 2 bases, J lost 6 bases, and 13 bases lay in between. The germline CDR1 and CDR2 sequences are SGHTA and FQGNSA. In nucleotides, the CDR3 is TGTGCCAGCAGCTTAAGGGACGACTACAATGGCTACACCTTC. Residues: CASSLRDDYNGYTF.

This clonotype was observed many times. The chain links TRBV15 to TRBJ2-2; no clear D gene. The CDR3 covers 15 residues. Trimming left V 0 bases short and J 4 bases short, with 9 bases between. Germline CDR1 and CDR2: LNHNV and YYDKDF (reference sequence). CDR3 region: CATSREATFTGELFF. In DNA, the CDR3 is TGTGCCACCAGCAGAGAGGCCACCTTCACCGGGGAGCTGTTTTTT.

V and J are TRBV20-1 and TRBJ2-4, with D hard to call. Per germline, CDR1 DFQATT and CDR2 SNEGSKA (reference sequence). Trimming shortened V by 1 base and J by 5 bases, and 12 bases separated the two germline ends. CDR3 length equals 14 residues. CDR3 region: CSARAPIGENIQYF. For the CDR3, the DNA is TGCAGTGCTAGAGCCCCAATAGGAGAAAACATTCAGTACTTC.

V is TRBV10-3 and J is TRBJ2-1, with TRBD2 matching over 9 bases. The trim removed 6 bases at V and 9 bases at J, leaving 9 bases unmatched. This CDR3 spans 14 amino acids. Germline-derived CDR1 and CDR2 are ENHRY and SYGVKD. The CDR3 DNA sequence: TGTGCCATCAGCCTTCGGACTAGCGAGGGTGAGCAGTTCTTC. This encodes CAISLRTSEGEQFF.

This clonotype was recorded a few times. This chain connects TRBV29-1 to TRBJ2-7; D possibly corresponds to TRBD1 (5 bases). The CDR3 sequence is 13 residues long. Germline values: CDR1 SQVTM, CDR2 ANQGSEA. Trimming took 0 bases from V and 6 from J, leaving 12 bases between them. CDR3 DNA sequence: TGCAGCGTTGAAGATCAGGCAGGGCTCGAGCAGTACTTC. Its protein is CSVEDQAGLEQYF.

The V call is TRBV7-2, the J call TRBJ1-4; weak D call: TRBD1 (5 bases). The V and J ends lost 4 bases and 10 bases respectively, with 16 bases between them. This CDR3 has 14 residues. Germline CDR1 and CDR2: SGHTA and FQGNSA. The CDR3 DNA sequence: TGTGCCAGCAGCTCAAGTCTGGGGGAGGGAAAACTGTTTTTT. As protein: CASSSSLGEGKLFF. Full variable domain (rest looked up from reference TRBV7-2 and TRBJ1-4): GAGVSQSPSNKVTEKGKDVELRCDPISGHTALYWYRQSLGQGLEFLIYFQGNSAPDKSGLPSDRFSAERTGGSVSTLTIQRTQQEDSAVYLCASSSSLGEGKLFFGSGTQLSVL.

This clonotype was found a few times. V is TRBV11-2 and J is TRBJ1-3; 8 nucleotides agree with TRBD1. J was trimmed by 3 bases and V by 2 bases; bases with no gene match: 6. Germline values: CDR1 SGHAT, CDR2 FQNNGV. The CDR3 contains 16 residues. The CDR3 bases are TGTGCCAGCAGCTTACAGTGGACAGGGATTGGAAACACCATATATTTT. Encoded protein: CASSLQWTGIGNTIYF.